The 29 T cell receptor beta chains below come from one sample, sequenced in a study of human T cells and chemical hapten exposure (dated by TCRdb to about 2021). Library preparation employed RACE. The sequencer listed for this sample is NextSeq 500. The raw public reads went through TCRdb reprocessing: fastp at Q25, MiXCR clone calling, in-frame beta chains kept. Every CDR3 protein is listed once, alongside the most common genes and DNA of its rows. The table for this sample lists tens of thousands of distinct CDR3 sequences; approximately 11% of them were counted only once. Approximately 3.5% of the sample is taken by the ten largest. The time point label, read with the paper, signifies: patch test 3, about 24 weeks after DPC sensitization. Reading the label with the study, this specimen's treatment or condition is: therapeutic diphenylcyclopropenone sensitization with weekly scalp DPC. The material sequenced was whole blood, taken in connection with sensitization to the hapten diphenylcyclopropenone (DPC). Receptors originate from a woman aged 50 to 60 with alopecia areata. Some clones in this sample may be carry-over from other donors' samples.

About this clonotype: At one end the junction does not follow the germline gene, possibly because of a read error. V is TRBV20-1 and J is TRBJ1-5; 9 bases fit TRBD1. The V gene's germline CDR1 is DFQATT and CDR2 SNEGSKA (reference sequence). The CDR3 spans 14 residues. CDR3 nucleotide sequence: TGCAGTGCTAAATGGACAGGGGACAATCAGCCCCAGCTTTTT. The encoded protein is CSAKWTGDNQPQLF.

This rearrangement joins TRBV19 to TRBJ2-3; possibly TRBD1 or TRBD2 for D (5 bases each). V gave up 4 bases and J gave up 6 bases, with 8 bases separating them. The germline CDR1 and CDR2 sequences are LNHDA and SQIVND (reference sequence). This CDR3 spans 12 amino acids. CDR3 sequence reads: CASSTWGDTQYF. The CDR3 nucleotides read TGTGCCAGTAGTACATGGGGGGATACGCAGTATTTT.

This clonotype appeared many times. The CDR3: CSVEGAGVEQYF. The CDR3 DNA is TGCAGCGTTGAAGGAGCGGGAGTCGAGCAGTACTTC. The rearrangement links TRBV29-1 to TRBJ2-7, with 8 bases lining up with TRBD2. Germline V gene data show CDR1 as SQVTM and CDR2 as ANQGSEA. The CDR3 is made up of 12 amino acids. The trim removed 1 base at V and 6 bases at J, leaving 2 bases unmatched.

This clonotype occurred a few times. The chain recombines TRBV20-1 with TRBJ2-7; 10 bases match TRBD1. The V gene's germline CDR1 is DFQATT and CDR2 SNEGSKA (reference sequence). V shed 4 bases, J shed 5 bases, and the junction held 5 bases outside the gene matches. The CDR3 has 13 amino acids. CDR3 in amino acids: CSAKGQGLNEQYF. In DNA, the CDR3 is TGCAGTGCTAAGGGACAGGGGCTCAACGAGCAGTACTTC.

The rearrangement links TRBV14 to TRBJ2-1; 7 nucleotides line up with TRBD2. With V trimmed by 7 bases and J by 7 bases, 7 bases remained unmatched. The CDR3 is made up of 13 amino acids. Germline V CDR1 and CDR2: SGHDN, FVKESK. CDR3 region: CASTGTKRNEQFF. The CDR3 bases are TGTGCCAGCACTGGGACTAAGAGGAATGAGCAGTTCTTC.

The V and J genes are TRBV5-1 and TRBJ2-1, with TRBD2 as a possible D gene (5 bases). The germline V and J ends were trimmed by 4 bases and 8 bases, with 19 bases remaining between them. The germline gives CDR1 SGHRS, CDR2 YFSETQ. CDR3 length: 15 residues. The chain's CDR3 is CASSPRASSRDEQFF. Written as DNA, the CDR3 is TGCGCCAGCAGCCCCCGTGCTAGCAGTAGGGATGAGCAGTTCTTC.

In this sample, this clonotype turned up once. The CDR3 region is CAWSRTGGGYTF. CDR3 nucleotide sequence: TGTGCCTGGAGTCGGACAGGGGGAGGCTACACCTTC. The chain carries TRBV30 and TRBJ1-2; 10 bases are shared with TRBD1. V lost 2 bases to trimming and J lost 8 bases; unmatched junction nucleotides: 2. Per germline, CDR1 GTSNPN and CDR2 SVGIG (reference sequence). The CDR3 covers 12 residues.

This clonotype was seen at least ten times. The chain is built from TRBV7-2 and TRBJ2-4, with 12 bases fitting TRBD2. The CDR3 totals 15 residues. CDR1 SGHTA and CDR2 FQGNSA come from the germline V gene. Trimming removed 4 bases from V and 6 bases from J; junction bases left unmatched: 4. This CDR3 is CASSSRLAGVNIQYF. DNA of the CDR3: TGTGCCAGCAGCTCACGACTAGCGGGGGTAAACATTCAGTACTTC.

The chain couples TRBV12-5 to TRBJ1-2; 7 nucleotides agree with TRBD1. CDR1 LGHNT and CDR2 FRNRAP come from the germline V gene. The V and J ends lost 5 bases and 4 bases, in that order; junction bases with no gene match: 10. The CDR3 extends over 15 amino acids. Here the CDR3 reads CASGQDRVLFYGYTF. The CDR3 DNA reads TGTGCTAGTGGTCAAGACAGGGTTCTTTTCTATGGCTACACCTTC. The full variable domain, completed using reference TRBV12-5 and TRBJ1-2, is DARVTQTPRHKVTEMGQEVTMRCQPILGHNTVFWYRQTMMQGLELLAYFRNRAPLDDSGMPKDRFSAEMPDATLATLKIQPSEPRDSAVYFCASGQDRVLFYGYTFGSGTRLTVV.

The table lists this clonotype with many counts. This chain joins TRBV28 and TRBJ1-2; possibly TRBD1 for D (6 bases). V was trimmed by 5 bases and J by 2 bases, leaving 12 bases between them. This CDR3 has 14 residues. The germline CDR1 and CDR2 sequences are MDHEN and SYDVKM. The CDR3, as DNA: TGTGCCAGCAGTGTCGGACAGAAAAACTATGGCTACACCTTC. It is translated as CASSVGQKNYGYTF.

This clonotype was seen at least ten times. DNA of the CDR3: TGTGCCAGCAGTTCCCCCTCCGCGGGAAGGGGCGGGGAGCTGTTTTTT. This sequence encodes CASSSPSAGRGGELFF. This chain joins TRBV6-5 and TRBJ2-2, with D possibly being TRBD2 (6 bases). This CDR3 has 16 amino acids. Germline loops: CDR1 MNHEY, CDR2 SVGAGI. Trimming took off 4 bases at V and 7 bases at J, with 19 bases between the two ends.

J is TRBJ2-7 and V is TRBV29-1; no reliable D call. The CDR3 contains 11 residues. V lost 7 bases and J 2 bases, leaving 9 bases between the germline ends. Looked up from germline, CDR1 is SQVTM and CDR2 is ANQGSEA. The CDR3 here is CSASVAYEQYF. The CDR3 DNA reads TGCAGCGCCTCGGTTGCCTACGAGCAGTACTTC.

This clonotype showed up many times. The rearrangement links TRBV6-1 to TRBJ2-4; D is uncertain. Germline-derived CDR1 and CDR2 are MNHNS and SASEGT. The CDR3 totals 14 residues. Between the trimmed V and J ends, which lost 4 bases and 0 bases, there was a span of 7 bases. The CDR3, as DNA: TGTGCCAGCAGTGGTGCGACAGCCAAAAACATTCAGTACTTC. Translated: CASSGATAKNIQYF.

This chain's CDR3 is CASSEGGYGYTF. CDR3 coding DNA: TGCGCCAGCAGTGAAGGGGGCTATGGCTACACCTTC. This sequence joins TRBV10-2 and TRBJ1-2; the D gene is possibly TRBD1 (6 bases). The CDR3 loop spans 12 amino acids. V shed 3 bases and J shed 4 bases, with 6 bases lying between them. Germline V CDR1 and CDR2: WSHSY, SAAADI.

This clonotype came up many times. This chain uses TRBV20-1 with TRBJ1-1, with D possibly being TRBD1 (6 bases). Germline V gene data show CDR1 as DFQATT and CDR2 as SNEGSKA (reference sequence). The V end lost 4 bases, the J end lost 5 bases, and 26 bases lay between the germline ends. The CDR3 extends over 17 amino acids. The CDR3 sequence is CSANCVGGECRNTEAFF. The DNA for the CDR3 is TGCAGTGCTAATTGCGTCGGGGGCGAGTGTAGGAATACTGAAGCTTTCTTT.

This clonotype came up many times. This chain joins TRBV7-3 and TRBJ1-6, with 7 bases matching TRBD1. With V trimmed by 1 base and J by 7 bases, 7 bases remained unmatched. CDR3 length: 16 residues. The germline gives CDR1 SGHTA, CDR2 FQGTGA. CDR3 sequence: CASSLKATGKNSPLHF. The CDR3 coding sequence is TGTGCCAGCAGCTTAAAGGCGACAGGGAAGAATTCACCCCTCCACTTT. Variable domain in full (rest from reference TRBV7-3 and TRBJ1-6): GAGVSQTPSNKVTEKGKYVELRCDPISGHTALYWYRQSLGQGPEFLIYFQGTGAADDSGLPNDRFFAVRPEGSVSTLKIQRTERGDSAVYLCASSLKATGKNSPLHFGNGTRLTVT.

The chain links TRBV7-9 to TRBJ1-4, with D hard to call. The CDR3 has 15 amino acids. Germline CDR1 SEHNR, CDR2 FQNEAQ (reference sequence). The V gene lost 1 base and the J gene lost 1 base, with 7 bases spanning the gap. Here the CDR3 reads CASSLGEITNEKLFF. In DNA form, the CDR3 reads TGTGCCAGCAGCTTAGGTGAAATAACTAATGAAAAACTGTTTTTT.

A few counts support this clonotype. The chain combines TRBV24-1 with TRBJ2-3; D is possibly TRBD2 (6 bases). CDR3 length: 17 amino acids. CDR1 KGHDR and CDR2 SFDVKD come from the germline V gene. The V end was cut by 4 bases, the J end by 0 bases, with 16 bases between. CDR3 region: CATSEAGTPPSTDTQYF. The CDR3 DNA reads as TGTGCCACCAGTGAGGCCGGGACTCCCCCGAGCACAGATACGCAGTATTTT.

This clonotype was seen a few times. This chain links TRBV10-3 with TRBJ2-5; D is ambiguous. The length of the CDR3 is 14 residues. With 4 bases removed from V and 3 bases from J, the gap between germline ends came to 12 bases. Looked up from germline, CDR1 is ENHRY and CDR2 is SYGVKD. The CDR3 nucleotides are TGTGCCATCAGTGTCGGTCTCGGTAAAGAGACCCAGTACTTC. Residues: CAISVGLGKETQYF.

This clonotype was recorded at least ten times. The chain links TRBV3-1 to TRBJ1-3, with a possible D match to TRBD1 (6 bases). V lost 0 bases, J lost 3 bases, and 15 bases lay in between. The CDR3 totals 17 residues. CDR1 is LGHDT, CDR2 YNNKEL, per germline (reference sequence). The CDR3 sequence: CASSQEMGGVGGNTIYF. As DNA, the CDR3 is TGTGCCAGCAGCCAAGAGATGGGGGGCGTAGGTGGAAACACCATATATTTT.

This clonotype has a handful of counts. The rearrangement joins TRBV28 to TRBJ1-2; TRBD1 matches 7 bases. V gave up 5 bases and J gave up 0 bases; unmatched junction bases: 6. The V gene's germline CDR1 is MDHEN and CDR2 SYDVKM. The CDR3 extends over 15 amino acids. CDR3 nucleotide sequence: TGTGCCAGCAGTACCCCCGGGACAGCTAACTATGGCTACACCTTC. Translation gives CASSTPGTANYGYTF.

In this sample, this clonotype turned up many times. This rearrangement joins TRBV28 to TRBJ1-1; TRBD1 might be the D (5 bases). Germline V lookup: CDR1 MDHEN, CDR2 SYDVKM. V dropped 3 bases and J dropped 6 bases, with 17 bases sitting between them. This CDR3 comprises 15 residues. Here the CDR3 DNA reads TGTGCCAGCAGTTTCGATGTGCAGGGATCGGCTGAAGCTTTCTTT. It encodes CASSFDVQGSAEAFF.

This clonotype was picked up many times. This chain joins TRBV7-9 and TRBJ1-2, with D tentatively TRBD1 (6 bases). V was trimmed by 3 bases and J by 3 bases, leaving 11 bases between them. This CDR3 has 14 amino acids. CDR1 and CDR2 from the germline V gene are SEHNR and FQNEAQ (reference sequence). In DNA, the CDR3 is TGTGCCAGCAGCTTGCCAGCAGGGGACTATGGCTACACCTTC. It is translated as CASSLPAGDYGYTF.

V usage is TRBV7-9 and J usage is TRBJ2-3; a possible D gene is TRBD2 (6 bases). This CDR3 is 17 amino acids long. Deletions cut 5 bases from V and 4 bases from J, with 22 bases between. CDR1 and CDR2 (germline): SEHNR, FQNEAQ (reference sequence). CDR3: CASSPARSGSGPDTQYF. As DNA, the CDR3 is TGTGCCAGCAGCCCAGCGAGGTCCGGGAGTGGCCCAGATACGCAGTATTTT.

This clonotype came up a few times. V gene TRBV15 combines with J gene TRBJ2-7; D is undetermined. In germline, CDR1 is LNHNV, CDR2 YYDKDF (reference sequence). Trimming removed 5 bases at V and 2 bases at J, with 16 bases between. The CDR3 loop spans 15 amino acids. The CDR3 is CATSPRSGVPYEQYF. Here the CDR3 DNA reads TGTGCCACCAGCCCACGTTCGGGTGTGCCCTACGAGCAGTACTTC.

The chain couples TRBV28 to TRBJ2-7; TRBD2 agrees at 8 bases. Trimming at V came to 4 bases and at J to 6 bases, leaving 8 bases not matched to a gene. The CDR3 is 14 residues long. CDR1 is MDHEN, CDR2 SYDVKM, per germline. The CDR3, as DNA: TGTGCCAGCAGTTCCCCCGGGGGGGCGAGCGAGCAGTACTTC. Translated, it gives CASSSPGGASEQYF.

This clonotype has ten or more counts. This rearrangement joins TRBV10-1 to TRBJ2-3; 16 positions agree with TRBD2. The CDR3 runs to 16 residues. The V segment lost 7 bases and the J segment 5 bases; nucleotides outside the gene matches: 6. Germline values: CDR1 WNHNN, CDR2 SYGVQD (reference sequence). The CDR3: CASNSGTSGRGDTQYF. Here the CDR3 DNA reads TGCGCCAGCAACTCCGGGACTAGCGGGAGGGGAGATACGCAGTATTTT.

In its sample, this clonotype was seen many times. Sequence at one end of the junction differs from germline and may be a read error. The rearrangement uses TRBV12-3 or TRBV12-4 and TRBJ2-1; 7 bases match TRBD1. This CDR3 comprises 16 residues. The CDR3 DNA is TGTGCCAGCAGTTTAGCGGTAGGGGGCTCCTCCAATGAGCAGTTCTTC. It yields the protein CASSLAVGGSSNEQFF.

The V call is TRBV12-3 or TRBV12-4, the J call TRBJ1-2, with 7 nucleotides matching TRBD1. With V trimmed by 7 bases and J by 4 bases, 9 bases remained unmatched. The CDR3 runs 14 residues. The CDR3 here is CASTKTGRIYGYTF. In DNA, the CDR3 is TGTGCCAGCACCAAGACAGGGAGAATCTATGGCTACACCTTC.